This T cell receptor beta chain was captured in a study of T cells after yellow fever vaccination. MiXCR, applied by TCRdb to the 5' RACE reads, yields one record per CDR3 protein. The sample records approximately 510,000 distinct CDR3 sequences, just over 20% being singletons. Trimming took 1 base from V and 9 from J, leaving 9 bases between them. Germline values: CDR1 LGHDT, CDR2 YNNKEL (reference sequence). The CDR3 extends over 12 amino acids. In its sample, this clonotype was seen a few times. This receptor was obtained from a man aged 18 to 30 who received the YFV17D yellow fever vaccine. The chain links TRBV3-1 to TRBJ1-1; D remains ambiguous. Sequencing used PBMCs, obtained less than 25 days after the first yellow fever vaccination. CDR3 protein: CASSQGVRKAFF. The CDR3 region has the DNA TGTGCCAGCAGCCAAGGGGTCAGAAAAGCTTTCTTT.